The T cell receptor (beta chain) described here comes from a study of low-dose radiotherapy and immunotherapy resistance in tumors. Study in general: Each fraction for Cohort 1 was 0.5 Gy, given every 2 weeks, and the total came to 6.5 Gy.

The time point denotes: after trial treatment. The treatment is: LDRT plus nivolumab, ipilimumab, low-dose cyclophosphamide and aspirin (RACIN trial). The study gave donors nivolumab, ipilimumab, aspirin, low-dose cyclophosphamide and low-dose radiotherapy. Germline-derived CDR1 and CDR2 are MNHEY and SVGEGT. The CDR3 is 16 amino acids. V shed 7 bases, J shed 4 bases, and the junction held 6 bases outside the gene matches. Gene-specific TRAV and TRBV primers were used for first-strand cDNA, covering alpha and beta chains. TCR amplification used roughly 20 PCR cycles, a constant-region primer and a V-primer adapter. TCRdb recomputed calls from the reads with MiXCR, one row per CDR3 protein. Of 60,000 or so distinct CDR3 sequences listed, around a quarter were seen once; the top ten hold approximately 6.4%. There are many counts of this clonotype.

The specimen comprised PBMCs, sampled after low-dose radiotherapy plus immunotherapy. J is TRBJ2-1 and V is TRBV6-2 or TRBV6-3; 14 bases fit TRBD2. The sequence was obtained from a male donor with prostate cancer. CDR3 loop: CASKGLAGVKYNEQFF. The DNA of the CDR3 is TGTGCCAGCAAGGGACTAGCGGGGGTTAAGTACAATGAGCAGTTCTTC.